The 22 T cell receptor beta chains in this list originate from one sample, sequenced in a study of beta chain features in type 1 diabetes. The entirety of the isolated RNA underwent reverse transcription, so expressed TCRB transcripts were sequenced. The repertoire was sequenced with immunoSEQ multiplex PCR; TCRdb's copy has only in-frame clones and lacks some. This sample yields around 250,000 clones, of which 25% to 30% are seen a single time; about 3.9% belongs to the top ten. The specimen was central memory CD4+ T cells from blood. The receptor source for this set is a man aged 25 to 40 in good health.

The chain employs TRBV10-3 and TRBJ2-7; TRBD1 matches at 10 bases. The CDR3 length is 14 residues. V lost 5 bases and J lost 5; bases outside the gene matches: 6. Germline V lookup: CDR1 ENHRY, CDR2 SYGVKD. The CDR3 DNA is TGTGCCATCAGTAACGGACAGGGGGTACACGAGCAGTACTTC. Protein product: CAISNGQGVHEQYF.

This chain connects TRBV5-1 to TRBJ1-4, with D possibly matching TRBD1 (6 bases). The CDR3 sequence is 16 residues long. Germline lookup yields CDR1 SGHRS and CDR2 YFSETQ. The V end lost 0 bases, the J end lost 7 bases, and 16 bases lay between the germline ends. The CDR3 sequence is CASSLGQAERSEKLFF. CDR3 DNA: TGCGCCAGCAGCTTGGGACAGGCAGAGAGGAGTGAAAAACTGTTTTTT.

V is TRBV7-2 and J is TRBJ1-1; D is unclear. Trimming took 4 bases from V and 4 from J, leaving 10 bases between them. CDR3 size: 13 residues. Looked up from germline, CDR1 is SGHTA and CDR2 is FQGNSA. Here the CDR3 reads CASSSTVGTEAFF. The CDR3 region has the DNA TGTGCCAGCAGCTCGACGGTTGGCACTGAAGCTTTCTTT.

The chain has TRBV4-2 and TRBJ2-1, with D possibly matching TRBD2 (6 bases). Germline lookup yields CDR1 LGHNA and CDR2 YNFKEQ. Trimming cost V 5 bases and J 6 bases, with 17 bases left between them. CDR3 size: 15 residues. The CDR3 region is CASSSRDSLSNEQFF. The CDR3 region has the DNA TGTGCCAGCAGCTCGAGGGACTCCCTCTCCAATGAGCAGTTCTTC.

The chain carries TRBV6-1 and TRBJ1-5; TRBD1 agrees at 7 bases. The CDR3 totals 16 residues. CDR1 is MNHNS, CDR2 SASEGT, per germline. After removal of 2 bases from V and 2 bases from J, the junction contained 6 bases not matched to a gene. The CDR3 bases are TGTGCCAGCAGTGAAAGGACAGGTAGTGGCAATCAGCCCCAGCATTTT. The encoded protein is CASSERTGSGNQPQHF.

The V and J genes are TRBV10-3 and TRBJ2-1, with D possibly matching TRBD2 (6 bases). The CDR3 sequence is 11 residues long. The germline V gene has CDR1 ENHRY and CDR2 SYGVKD. The V gene lost 5 bases and the J gene lost 9 bases, with 8 bases spanning the gap. The chain's CDR3 is CAISMGGEQFF. CDR3 DNA sequence: TGTGCCATCAGTATGGGGGGTGAGCAGTTCTTC.

In this sample, this clone turned up many times. The chain couples TRBV14 to TRBJ2-3; no firm D call. Germline V gene lookup returns CDR1 SGHDN and CDR2 FVKESK. CDR3 length: 11 amino acids. The V and J ends lost 0 bases and 7 bases respectively, with 2 bases between them. In DNA, the CDR3 is TGTGCCAGCAGCCAAGATTATACGCAGTATTTT. This gives the protein CASSQDYTQYF.

This clone was counted a few times. The chain employs TRBV2 and TRBJ2-3; D might be TRBD1 (6 bases). V lost 6 bases and J lost 0, with 13 bases in between. This CDR3 is 15 amino acids long. Germline V CDR1 and CDR2: SNHLY, FYNNEI. In DNA form, the CDR3 reads TGTGCCAGCAGAGGACAGAGGATGAGCACAGATACGCAGTATTTT. Protein product: CASRGQRMSTDTQYF.

This clone showed up many times. V and J are TRBV27 and TRBJ2-1; possibly TRBD2 for D (6 bases). Trimming cost V 4 bases and J 6 bases, with 16 bases left between them. The CDR3 has 15 residues. Germline values: CDR1 MNHEY, CDR2 SMNVEV (reference sequence). Written as DNA, the CDR3 is TGTGCCAGCAGTTCCTCCGGGGGTGCACCCAATGAGCAGTTCTTC. Amino acids: CASSSSGGAPNEQFF.

The chain recombines TRBV10-3 with TRBJ1-2, with D uncertain. Trimming stripped 3 bases from V and 6 bases from J, with 5 bases between. There are 11 residues in the CDR3. Germline loops: CDR1 ENHRY, CDR2 SYGVKD. CDR3 DNA: TGTGCCATCAGTGAAACGGATGGCTACACCTTC. Protein sequence: CAISETDGYTF.

The chain uses TRBV15 and TRBJ1-2, with D possibly TRBD1 on 5 matching bases. This CDR3 region has 16 residues. Germline loops: CDR1 LNHNV, CDR2 YYDKDF (reference sequence). V shed 0 bases and J shed 1 base, with 12 bases lying between them. CDR3: CATSRDGAGYNYGYTF. The CDR3 bases are TGTGCCACCAGCAGAGATGGGGCCGGATATAACTATGGCTACACCTTC.

This clone was detected only a few times. The chain has TRBV29-1 and TRBJ1-2; tentative D call: TRBD1 (5 bases). V was clipped by 7 bases and J by 4 bases, with 10 bases between them. From germline, CDR1 is SQVTM and CDR2 ANQGSEA. The CDR3 loop spans 11 amino acids. The CDR3 DNA sequence: TGCAGCGCCGCAGGGAGCTATGGCTACACCTTC. Its translation: CSAAGSYGYTF.

The V gene is TRBV2, the J gene TRBJ1-1; perhaps TRBD1 as D (6 bases). The CDR3 runs 13 residues. CDR1 SNHLY and CDR2 FYNNEI come from the germline V gene. V shed 10 bases and J shed 1 base, with 13 bases lying between them. In nucleotides, the CDR3 is TGTGCCACGACGGCGGGGGCGAACACTGAAGCTTTCTTT. This encodes CATTAGANTEAFF. Variable domain in full (rest from reference TRBV2 and TRBJ1-1): EPEVTQTPSHQVTQMGQEVILRCVPISNHLYFYWYRQILGQKVEFLVSFYNNEISEKSEIFDDQFSVERPDGSNFTLKIRSTKLEDSAMYFCATTAGANTEAFFGQGTRLTVV.

The rearrangement links TRBV7-9 to TRBJ2-7; D call uncertain. Germline V gives CDR1 SEHNR, CDR2 FQNEAQ (reference sequence). V was pared by 1 base and J by 0 bases, with 16 bases between. The CDR3 totals 17 residues. The CDR3 DNA reads as TGTGCCAGCAGCTTAGGGTTTGTGGCAGCGTCCTCCTACGAGCAGTACTTC. This sequence encodes CASSLGFVAASSYEQYF.

The V and J genes are TRBV19 and TRBJ1-4; D gene unclear. The length of the CDR3 is 15 residues. CDR1 is LNHDA, CDR2 SQIVND, per germline (reference sequence). The V and J ends lost 4 bases and 6 bases respectively, with 15 bases between them. CDR3 in DNA: TGTGCCAGTAGTACAAAAGCCCGCCGGTATGAAAAACTGTTTTTT. Protein product: CASSTKARRYEKLFF.

This clone has more than one count but fewer than ten. The V and J genes are TRBV7-8 and TRBJ2-5; weak D call: TRBD2 (7 bases). Germline CDR1 reads SGHVS; CDR2 reads FQNEAQ. The CDR3 runs to 14 residues. V lost 6 bases and J 5 bases, leaving 16 bases between the germline ends. In DNA, the CDR3 is TGTGCCAGCAGTCCCGCGGGGGCAGGGGAGACCCAGTACTTC. Residues: CASSPAGAGETQYF.

This clone was counted between two and nine times. CDR3 nucleotides: TGTGCCAGCAGCCTCGGGACCCCCCTGGAGCAGTACTTC. This translates into CASSLGTPLEQYF. J is TRBJ2-5 and V is TRBV7-2; either TRBD1 or TRBD2 may supply D (5 bases each). The CDR3 sequence is 13 residues long. The ends were cut back, 5 bases at V and 11 bases at J, with 18 bases in the middle. Looked up from germline, CDR1 is SGHTA and CDR2 is FQGNSA.

This rearrangement joins TRBV28 to TRBJ2-7; D is possibly TRBD1 (6 bases). Germline values: CDR1 MDHEN, CDR2 SYDVKM. The CDR3 is 15 amino acids. V lost 4 bases, J lost 1 base, and 14 bases lay in between. In nucleotides, the CDR3 is TGTGCCAGCAGTTCACCCACAGGGTTTTCCTACGAGCAGTACTTC. Its protein product is CASSSPTGFSYEQYF.

The table lists this clone with a few counts. The V and J genes are TRBV2 and TRBJ2-5; D uncertain. Looked up from germline, CDR1 is SNHLY and CDR2 is FYNNEI. This CDR3 region has 11 residues. V gave up 8 bases and J gave up 4 bases, with 8 bases separating them. CDR3 nucleotide sequence: TGTGCCAGCCCGGACGGAGAGACCCAGTACTTC. It codes for CASPDGETQYF. Using reference TRBV2 and TRBJ2-5 for the parts outside the CDR3, the full variable domain is EPEVTQTPSHQVTQMGQEVILRCVPISNHLYFYWYRQILGQKVEFLVSFYNNEISEKSEIFDDQFSVERPDGSNFTLKIRSTKLEDSAMYFCASPDGETQYFGPGTRLLVL.

This clone came up a few times. The chain recombines TRBV19 with TRBJ1-1; tentatively, D is TRBD1 (6 bases). Trimming took 7 bases from V and 3 from J, leaving 15 bases between them. This CDR3 region has 14 residues. Germline V gene sequence: CDR1 LNHDA, CDR2 SQIVND (reference sequence). The CDR3 DNA follows: TGTGCCAGTACTCCGAAGGGGGACTACACTGAAGCTTTCTTT. Its translation is CASTPKGDYTEAFF.

J is TRBJ2-2 and V is TRBV21-1. TRBV21-1 is a known pseudogene. This CDR3 contains 11 residues. CDR3 sequence reads: CASSKNGELFF. In DNA form, the CDR3 reads TGTGCCAGCAGCAAGAACGGGGAGCTGTTTTTT.

This chain uses TRBV7-2 with TRBJ2-1; D could derive from TRBD1 or TRBD2 (7 bases each). Germline V CDR1 and CDR2: SGHTA, FQGNSA. The CDR3 spans 14 residues. V lost 4 bases, J lost 10 bases, and 17 bases lay in between. CDR3 DNA: TGTGCCAGCAGCTCCCGGGGGGACAGAGGGGAGCAGTTCTTC. Translation: CASSSRGDRGEQFF.